A selection of T cell receptor beta chains follows, all from one sample in a study of CD8+ T cells in alopecia areata. Repertoires were generated with immunoSEQ multiplex PCR, while TCRdb's copy carries only in-frame clones and drops some. Here the sample spans 95,000 to 110,000 clones, 65% to 85% being singletons. The material was CD8+ T cells sorted from blood, obtained at week 24, from a patient treated with tofacitinib. Receptors were obtained from a human donor with alopecia areata. CDR3s include the opening cysteine and the closing phenylalanine or tryptophan. The order of the fields is D gene, V gene, J gene, clone size, CDR3 protein, CDR3 DNA. The D gene is left open where the match is weak. Size values are once, few and many counts, or a class for expanded clones, and some rows have none.

TRBD2	TRBV4-2	TRBJ2-3	few	CASSPEAGGSTDTQYF	TGTGCCAGCAGCCCGGAAGCGGGGGGGAGCACAGATACGCAGTATTTT
-	TRBV5-6	TRBJ2-5	-	CASSLPQQGEETQYF	TGTGCCAGCAGCTTGCCCCAGCAGGGAGAAGAGACCCAGTACTTC
TRBD1	TRBV5-1	TRBJ2-7	-	CASSSLPGQGYEQYF	TGCGCCAGCAGCTCTCTCCCGGGACAGGGGTACGAGCAGTACTTC
-	TRBV30	TRBJ1-6	-	CAWTNREEIYNSPLHF	TGTGCCTGGACAAACAGGGAAGAAATCTATAATTCACCCCTCCACTTT
-	TRBV7-9	TRBJ2-5	-	CASSLIAQETQYF	TGTGCCAGCAGCTTAATAGCTCAAGAGACCCAGTACTTC
-	TRBV7-9	TRBJ2-1	once	CASSLGDLYNFF	TGTGCCAGCAGCTTAGGGGATTTGTATAATTTCTTC
-	TRBV7-3	TRBJ2-5	-	CASSLGSHPETQYF	TGTGCCAGCAGCTTAGGCTCCCATCCAGAGACCCAGTACTTC
-	TRBV5-1	TRBJ2-3	-	CASSLVPASLVDTQYF	TGCGCCAGCAGCTTGGTTCCCGCTAGCTTGGTAGATACGCAGTATTTT
-	TRBV6-5	TRBJ2-2	few	CASSYSLTTELFF	TGTGCCAGCAGTTACTCCTTAACTACGGAGCTGTTTTTT
-	TRBV6-5	TRBJ2-2	-	CASSYFGQGGTGELFF	TGTGCCAGCAGTTACTTCGGACAGGGAGGGACCGGGGAGCTGTTTTTT
-	TRBV5-6	TRBJ2-7	-	CASSLVQGGAEQYF	TGTGCCAGCAGCTTGGTGCAGGGGGGCGCCGAGCAGTACTTC
TRBD2	TRBV9	TRBJ2-7	-	CASSVEGSGAYEQYF	TGTGCCAGCAGCGTAGAGGGTAGCGGGGCCTACGAGCAGTACTTC
-	TRBV13	TRBJ2-7	-	CASSLLAEPYEQYF	TGTGCCAGCAGCTTGTTAGCGGAACCCTACGAGCAGTACTTC
-	TRBV21-1	TRBJ2-1	-	CASSIPSTEIEQFF	TGTGCCAGCAGCATCCCGTCGACGGAAATAGAGCAGTTCTTC
-	TRBV10-3	TRBJ1-1	-	CAISDQRTANTEAFF	TGTGCCATCAGTGATCAAAGGACAGCGAACACTGAAGCTTTCTTT
-	TRBV2	TRBJ2-2	-	CASNAYQGPGLLQTGELFF	TGTGCCAGCAACGCATACCAGGGACCGGGACTTCTTCAAACCGGGGAGCTGTTTTTT
TRBD1	TRBV2	TRBJ2-7	few	CASRSLGTEPYEQYF	TGTGCCAGCAGGAGCCTCGGGACAGAGCCCTACGAGCAGTACTTC
TRBD2	TRBV29-1	TRBJ2-2	-	CSVELYGGRAGELFF	TGCAGCGTTGAACTTTATGGAGGGAGGGCCGGGGAGCTGTTTTTT
TRBD1	TRBV7-9	TRBJ1-1	-	CASSGQGNTEAFF	TGTGCCAGCAGCGGACAGGGTAACACTGAAGCTTTCTTT
TRBD1	TRBV7-9	TRBJ2-5	-	CASSLAVRDRLRVQETQYF	TGTGCCAGCAGCTTAGCGGTGCGGGACAGGTTGCGGGTCCAAGAGACCCAGTACTTC
TRBD2	TRBV7-2	TRBJ2-5	-	CASSFNPALWGGAEETQYF	TGTGCCAGCAGCTTCAACCCAGCCCTGTGGGGGGGAGCTGAGGAGACCCAGTACTTC
TRBD1	TRBV7-2	TRBJ2-3	-	CASSWGTAFTDTQYF	TGTGCCAGCAGTTGGGGGACAGCTTTCACAGATACGCAGTATTTT
-	TRBV19	TRBJ2-6	-	CASSFSSGANVLTF	TGTGCCAGTAGTTTTTCGTCTGGGGCCAACGTCCTGACTTTC
-	TRBV4-1	TRBJ1-4	-	CASSPPDGAANEKLFF	TGCGCCAGCAGCCCCCCGGACGGGGCGGCAAATGAAAAACTGTTTTTT
TRBD1	TRBV10-3	TRBJ2-1	-	CAISESSVGQDNEQFF	TGTGCCATCAGTGAGTCTAGTGTTGGACAGGACAATGAGCAGTTCTTC
-	TRBV21-1	TRBJ1-1	-	CASSKAPGLNTEAFF	TGTGCCAGCAGCAAAGCCCCTGGCTTGAACACTGAAGCTTTCTTT
-	TRBV29-1	TRBJ2-5	-	CSVPLTEETQYF	TGCAGCGTCCCGCTGACAGAAGAGACCCAGTACTTC
TRBD2	TRBV7-9	TRBJ2-2	-	CASSTSGGLNTGELFF	TGTGCCAGCAGTACCAGCGGGGGCCTTAACACCGGGGAGCTGTTTTTT
-	TRBV6-5	TRBJ2-7	-	CASSYSQDYEQYF	TGTGCCAGCAGTTACAGCCAAGACTACGAGCAGTACTTC
TRBD1	TRBV4-1	TRBJ2-1	-	CASSQEGTDNEQFF	TGCGCCAGCAGCCAAGAGGGGACAGACAATGAGCAGTTCTTC
TRBD1	TRBV4-3	TRBJ2-5	-	CASSQHLAGTGSWGETQYF	TGCGCCAGCAGCCAACACCTTGCCGGGACAGGGTCCTGGGGAGAGACCCAGTACTTC
TRBD2	TRBV29-1	TRBJ2-3	-	CSVTLAGGFDTQYF	TGCAGCGTGACACTAGCGGGGGGCTTTGATACGCAGTATTTT
-	TRBV15	TRBJ2-3	-	CATSREKLGGSTDTQYF	TGTGCCACCAGCAGAGAGAAGTTGGGGGGTAGCACAGATACGCAGTATTTT
-	TRBV5-4	TRBJ1-2	-	CASSLAYGRSNYGYTF	TGTGCCAGCAGCTTGGCCTATGGACGGAGTAACTATGGCTACACCTTC
TRBD1	TRBV7-3	TRBJ2-3	-	CASTLADRVKDTQYF	TGTGCCAGCACCCTCGCTGACAGGGTAAAGGATACGCAGTATTTT
TRBD1	TRBV7-2	TRBJ2-7	few	CASSLAGTGSYEQYF	TGTGCCAGCAGCTTAGCCGGGACAGGGTCTTACGAGCAGTACTTC
-	TRBV6-1	TRBJ1-1	-	CASSEALKRDTEAFF	TGTGCCAGCAGTGAAGCGCTAAAGAGGGACACTGAAGCTTTCTTT
-	TRBV27	TRBJ2-7	-	CASSFGSNYEQYF	TGTGCCAGCAGTTTCGGGTCGAACTACGAGCAGTACTTC
TRBD2	TRBV27	TRBJ2-5	-	CASSRTSIQETQYF	TGTGCCAGCAGTCGGACTAGCATCCAAGAGACCCAGTACTTC
-	TRBV10-2	TRBJ2-7	-	CASSESVGGPYEQYF	TGCGCCAGCAGTGAGTCAGTGGGGGGTCCCTACGAGCAGTACTTC
-	TRBV5-6	TRBJ1-2	-	CASSQQGYGGYTF	TGTGCCAGCAGTCAACAGGGCTATGGTGGCTACACCTTC
TRBD1	TRBV27	TRBJ2-7	-	CASRTGTGYEQYF	TGTGCCAGCAGAACCGGGACAGGGTACGAGCAGTACTTC
-	TRBV27	TRBJ2-2	-	CASSLSAAGELFF	TGTGCCAGCAGTTTATCTGCAGCCGGGGAGCTGTTTTTT
TRBD1	TRBV30	TRBJ2-7	few	CAWTSGTGTYEQYF	TGTGCCTGGACCTCCGGGACAGGGACGTACGAGCAGTACTTC
TRBD2	TRBV6-5	TRBJ2-2	-	CASSYRDAGGNGELFF	TGTGCCAGCAGTTACAGGGACGCGGGGGGCAACGGGGAGCTGTTTTTT
-	TRBV15	TRBJ1-5	-	CATRRGNQPQHF	TGTGCCACTCGACGGGGGAATCAGCCCCAGCATTTT
TRBD1	TRBV5-1	TRBJ2-7	-	CASSPGTGSYEQYF	TGCGCCAGCAGCCCCGGGACAGGGTCGTACGAGCAGTACTTC
-	TRBV27	TRBJ1-4	-	CASSPGTKATNEKLFF	TGTGCCAGCAGTCCCGGGACGAAGGCAACTAATGAAAAACTGTTTTTT
-	TRBV29-1	TRBJ1-1	-	CSVEDDGTPEPRNTEAFF	TGCAGCGTTGAAGACGATGGGACACCAGAACCTAGGAACACTGAAGCTTTCTTT